This T cell receptor beta chain was captured in a study of CD8+ T cells in alopecia areata. Study-wide points: Normal scalp showed lower clonality than lesional scalp, especially alopecia totalis/universalis. Patients shared TCRs less clearly than mice did, possibly for HLA-related reasons. Sequence data from scalp samples additionally include resident alphabeta T cells of normal skin.

Note on this clone: The antigen remains undetermined.

In each case, RNA was isolated and then reverse transcribed into cDNA as the sequencing template. The repertoire was sequenced with immunoSEQ multiplex PCR; TCRdb's copy has only in-frame clones and lacks some. The data show fewer than 110,000 clones, 55% seen once. Sorting from PBMCs produced CD4+ and CD8+ T cells. The source material was CD4+ T cells sorted from blood. The TCR originated in a human donor in good health.

The CDR3 DNA reads as TGCAGCGTTAGGGTGACAGACACGACAGATACGCAGTATTTT. Protein product: CSVRVTDTTDTQYF. This sequence joins TRBV29-1 and TRBJ2-3; D possibly corresponds to TRBD1 (5 bases). V was shortened by 5 bases and J by 3 bases, with 15 bases between the two germline ends. Germline-derived CDR1 and CDR2 are SQVTM and ANQGSEA. The CDR3 runs to 14 residues.